A single sample gave rise to the 9 T cell receptor beta chains below, sequenced in a study of T cell responses to AZD1222 COVID-19 vaccine. This table comes from immunoSEQ multiplex PCR, and its TCRdb copy is limited to in-frame clones, with some not included. The table records around 99,000 clones, 70% to 90% of them present only once. Specimen: peripheral blood, collected 28 days after the second AZD1222 dose. The receptor set was obtained from an adult who received the AZD1222 COVID-19 vaccine.

J is TRBJ1-4 and V is TRBV4-2, with D uncertain. This CDR3 is 14 amino acids long. CDR1 is LGHNA, CDR2 YNFKEQ, per germline. Trimming took 3 bases from V and 5 from J, leaving 10 bases between them. For the CDR3, the DNA is TGTGCCAGCAGCCAGAATACAGAGAATGAAAAACTGTTTTTT. Translated, it gives CASSQNTENEKLFF.

This clone was found once. The chain carries TRBV19 and TRBJ1-5; tentatively, D is TRBD1 (5 bases). The CDR3 contains 16 residues. Trimming cost V 4 bases and J 2 bases, with 15 bases left between them. Germline V gives CDR1 LNHDA, CDR2 SQIVND (reference sequence). The CDR3 bases are TGTGCCAGTAGTACCGATGAGGGGAGGGGCAATCAGCCCCAGCATTTT. Its translation: CASSTDEGRGNQPQHF.

The chain carries TRBV2 and TRBJ2-3; TRBD2 aligns across 10 bases. The CDR3 is 15 amino acids. Germline loops: CDR1 SNHLY, CDR2 FYNNEI. V was pared by 6 bases and J by 4 bases, with 7 bases of the junction left unmatched. This CDR3 is CASRELAGFADTQYF. CDR3 coding DNA: TGTGCCAGCAGAGAACTAGCGGGGTTCGCAGATACGCAGTATTTT.

The gene calls are TRBV7-3 and TRBJ2-1, with 10 bases matching TRBD2. The CDR3 loop spans 15 amino acids. Germline CDR1 SGHTA, CDR2 FQGTGA. Trimming removed 2 bases from V and 5 bases from J; junction bases left unmatched: 3. CDR3 DNA sequence: TGTGCCAGCAGCTTAGAGGGACTAGCGAACAATGAGCAGTTCTTC. This gives the protein CASSLEGLANNEQFF. Drawing the rest from reference TRBV7-3 and TRBJ2-1, the complete variable domain is GAGVSQTPSNKVTEKGKYVELRCDPISGHTALYWYRQSLGQGPEFLIYFQGTGAADDSGLPNDRFFAVRPEGSVSTLKIQRTERGDSAVYLCASSLEGLANNEQFFGPGTRLTVL.

The CDR3 here is CASRGGSPSSYNEQFF. The CDR3 region has the DNA TGTGCCAGCAGAGGCGGGAGTCCGAGCTCCTACAATGAGCAGTTCTTC. The chain employs TRBV28 and TRBJ2-1; 7 bases are a match to TRBD2. Germline V gene data show CDR1 as MDHEN and CDR2 as SYDVKM. J gave up 0 bases and V 6 bases, and 8 bases lay outside the gene matches. This CDR3 is 16 amino acids long.

This chain links TRBV4-1 with TRBJ2-1, with D possibly TRBD1 on 6 matching bases. CDR1 and CDR2 from the germline V gene are MGHRA and YSYEKL. The V end was cut by 0 bases, the J end by 9 bases, with 21 bases between. The CDR3 has 17 amino acids. The CDR3: CASSQDRITGRTTEQFF. For the CDR3, the DNA is TGCGCCAGCAGCCAAGATCGCATAACAGGGCGAACTACTGAGCAGTTCTTC.

The chain carries TRBV13 and TRBJ1-3; D is undetermined. The CDR3 runs 15 residues. V dropped 0 bases and J dropped 0 bases, with 6 bases sitting between them. CDR1 is PRHDT, CDR2 FYEKMQ, per germline (reference sequence). CDR3 loop: CASSLGRNSGNTIYF. CDR3 DNA sequence: TGTGCCAGCAGCTTAGGTAGGAACTCTGGAAACACCATATATTTT.

The rearrangement links TRBV18 to TRBJ1-1; a possible D gene is TRBD1 (5 bases). CDR1 and CDR2 from the germline V gene are KGHSH and LQKENI. V lost 3 bases and J 4 bases, leaving 18 bases between the germline ends. The CDR3 has 16 amino acids. CDR3 in DNA: TGTGCCAGCTCACCGCCTGGGGACCATACGGCCACTGAAGCTTTCTTT. This encodes CASSPPGDHTATEAFF.

This chain links TRBV27 with TRBJ1-5; maybe TRBD1 (5 bases). V gave up 2 bases and J gave up 6 bases, with 11 bases separating them. The CDR3 has 14 residues. Germline V gives CDR1 MNHEY, CDR2 SMNVEV (reference sequence). DNA of the CDR3: TGTGCCAGCAGTTTAGGGGGGGTTGGTCAGCCCCAGCATTTT. It is translated as CASSLGGVGQPQHF.